These T cell receptor beta chains were read from a single sample in a study of blood T cell repertoires in COVID-19. Sequencing was performed with immunoSEQ multiplex PCR; in TCRdb, only in-frame clones are kept and a portion is missing. The sample includes 160,000 or so clones, 80% to 90% seen only once; the top ten take roughly 5.4%. The sample comprised peripheral blood. All receptors derive from a woman between 50 and 59 years old with COVID-19, enrolled during active disease. Each CDR3 is given with its conserved first and last residue. D genes are given only for firm matches. Size is stated for part of the rows, as once, few or many counts, or as a class when the clone is expanded.

d_gene: TRBD1; j_gene: TRBJ2-7; v_gene: TRBV11-1; abundance: .; len: 15; CDR3aa: CASSLSVDRWNEQYF; CDR3nt: TGTGCCAGCAGCTTATCTGTGGACAGGTGGAACGAGCAGTACTTC
d_gene: .; j_gene: TRBJ2-3; v_gene: TRBV27; abundance: .; len: 13; CDR3aa: CASSLSSEDTQYF; CDR3nt: TGTGCCAGCAGTTTATCTAGTGAAGATACGCAGTATTTT
d_gene: TRBD1; j_gene: TRBJ2-4; v_gene: TRBV28; abundance: .; len: 16; CDR3aa: CASSPVGQGAKNIQYF; CDR3nt: TGTGCCAGCAGTCCGGTGGGACAGGGAGCCAAAAACATTCAGTACTTC
d_gene: .; j_gene: TRBJ2-1; v_gene: TRBV28; abundance: .; len: 15; CDR3aa: CASKPGTGSYNEQFF; CDR3nt: TGTGCCAGCAAACCCGGAACGGGGTCCTACAATGAGCAGTTCTTC
d_gene: .; j_gene: TRBJ2-1; v_gene: TRBV7-2; abundance: .; len: 13; CDR3aa: CASSSYNSNEQFF; CDR3nt: TGTGCCAGCAGCTCCTATAATAGCAATGAGCAGTTCTTC
d_gene: TRBD1; j_gene: TRBJ1-2; v_gene: TRBV7-6; abundance: .; len: 16; CDR3aa: CASSLGQGAENYGYTF; CDR3nt: TGTGCCAGCAGCTTAGGACAGGGGGCCGAAAACTATGGCTACACCTTC
d_gene: .; j_gene: TRBJ2-5; v_gene: TRBV29-1; abundance: .; len: 13; CDR3aa: CSVERQGSETQYF; CDR3nt: TGCAGCGTTGAACGCCAGGGATCCGAGACCCAGTACTTC
d_gene: .; j_gene: TRBJ1-1; v_gene: TRBV6-5; abundance: .; len: 13; CDR3aa: CASQRQLNTEAFF; CDR3nt: TGTGCCAGCCAAAGACAACTCAACACTGAAGCTTTCTTT
d_gene: TRBD1; j_gene: TRBJ2-2; v_gene: TRBV2; abundance: few; len: 15; CDR3aa: CASNPDRGGTGELFF; CDR3nt: TGTGCCAGCAATCCGGACAGGGGCGGCACCGGGGAGCTGTTTTTT
d_gene: .; j_gene: TRBJ2-2; v_gene: TRBV4-3; abundance: .; len: 14; CDR3aa: CASSHGRYTGELFF; CDR3nt: TGCGCCAGCAGTCACGGGAGATACACCGGGGAGCTGTTTTTT
d_gene: .; j_gene: TRBJ1-2; v_gene: TRBV9; abundance: .; len: 13; CDR3aa: CASTRLGADGYTF; CDR3nt: TGTGCCAGCACCCGCCTAGGGGCGGATGGCTACACCTTC
d_gene: .; j_gene: TRBJ1-3; v_gene: TRBV5-4; abundance: .; len: 14; CDR3aa: CASSFRASGNTIYF; CDR3nt: TGTGCCAGCAGCTTCAGGGCCTCTGGAAACACCATATATTTT
d_gene: TRBD1; j_gene: TRBJ1-2; v_gene: TRBV6-5; abundance: .; len: 14; CDR3aa: CASSRGQLYYGYTF; CDR3nt: TGTGCCAGCAGTAGGGGACAGCTCTACTATGGCTACACCTTC
d_gene: TRBD2; j_gene: TRBJ2-1; v_gene: TRBV4-1; abundance: .; len: 15; CDR3aa: CASSQRTSGTNEQFF; CDR3nt: TGCGCCAGCAGCCAAAGAACTAGCGGCACGAATGAGCAGTTCTTC
d_gene: .; j_gene: TRBJ1-2; v_gene: TRBV21-1; abundance: .; len: 15; CDR3aa: CASSKERGVDYGYTF; CDR3nt: TGTGCCAGCAGCAAAGAGCGGGGGGTGGACTATGGCTACACCTTC
d_gene: .; j_gene: TRBJ1-6; v_gene: TRBV3-1/TRBV3-2; abundance: .; len: 14; CDR3aa: CASSQQQGFSPLHF; CDR3nt: TGTGCCAGCAGCCAACAGCAGGGTTTTTCACCCCTCCACTTT
d_gene: TRBD1; j_gene: TRBJ2-7; v_gene: TRBV15; abundance: .; len: 14; CDR3aa: CATSRALTGDEQYF; CDR3nt: TGTGCCACCAGCAGAGCGTTGACAGGGGACGAGCAGTACTTC
d_gene: TRBD1; j_gene: TRBJ1-5; v_gene: TRBV4-2; abundance: once; len: 16; CDR3aa: CASSQVGRGLNQPQHF; CDR3nt: TGTGCCAGCAGCCAAGTGGGCAGGGGGCTAAATCAGCCCCAGCATTTT
d_gene: .; j_gene: TRBJ2-7; v_gene: TRBV12-5; abundance: .; len: 13; CDR3aa: CASGWGSYYEQYF; CDR3nt: TGTGCTAGTGGTTGGGGCAGCTATTACGAGCAGTACTTC
d_gene: TRBD1; j_gene: TRBJ1-5; v_gene: TRBV4-1; abundance: .; len: 16; CDR3aa: CASSQEGQGGNQPQHF; CDR3nt: TGCGCCAGCAGCCAAGAGGGACAGGGTGGGAATCAGCCCCAGCATTTT
d_gene: TRBD1; j_gene: TRBJ1-5; v_gene: TRBV7-9; abundance: few; len: 17; CDR3aa: CASSLAGTGDRNQPQHF; CDR3nt: TGTGCCAGCAGCTTAGCCGGGACAGGGGATCGCAATCAGCCCCAGCATTTT
d_gene: TRBD1; j_gene: TRBJ1-1; v_gene: TRBV5-6; abundance: few; len: 13; CDR3aa: CASSSGQGAEAFF; CDR3nt: TGTGCCAGCAGCTCGGGACAGGGGGCTGAAGCTTTCTTT
d_gene: .; j_gene: TRBJ1-6; v_gene: TRBV6-5; abundance: .; len: 14; CDR3aa: CASSPDSYNSPLHF; CDR3nt: TGTGCCAGCAGCCCAGACAGCTATAATTCACCCCTCCACTTT
d_gene: TRBD1; j_gene: TRBJ1-4; v_gene: TRBV30; abundance: .; len: 14; CDR3aa: CAWSVLGQAEKLFF; CDR3nt: TGTGCCTGGAGTGTACTGGGACAGGCCGAAAAACTGTTTTTT
d_gene: .; j_gene: TRBJ1-4; v_gene: TRBV5-6; abundance: .; len: 14; CDR3aa: CASSLVLSDEKLFF; CDR3nt: TGTGCCAGCAGCTTGGTTCTTTCGGATGAAAAACTGTTTTTT
d_gene: TRBD1; j_gene: TRBJ1-4; v_gene: TRBV4-1; abundance: .; len: 15; CDR3aa: CASSQQDRLNEKLFF; CDR3nt: TGCGCCAGCAGCCAACAGGACAGGCTAAATGAAAAACTGTTTTTT
d_gene: TRBD2; j_gene: TRBJ2-2; v_gene: TRBV2; abundance: .; len: 13; CDR3aa: CAIGTTNTGELFF; CDR3nt: TGTGCCATAGGGACTACGAACACCGGGGAGCTGTTTTTT
d_gene: .; j_gene: TRBJ1-3; v_gene: TRBV2; abundance: .; len: 14; CDR3aa: CASSETVVGDTIYF; CDR3nt: TGTGCCAGCAGCGAGACAGTAGTAGGGGACACCATATATTTT
d_gene: .; j_gene: TRBJ2-3; v_gene: TRBV11-3; abundance: .; len: 14; CDR3aa: CASSVRSSTDTQYF; CDR3nt: TGTGCCAGCAGCGTCAGGTCTAGCACAGATACGCAGTATTTT
d_gene: TRBD1; j_gene: TRBJ2-4; v_gene: TRBV28; abundance: .; len: 16; CDR3aa: CASSPQGLMAKNIQYF; CDR3nt: TGTGCCAGCAGCCCACAGGGGTTGATGGCCAAAAACATTCAGTACTTC
d_gene: .; j_gene: TRBJ1-4; v_gene: TRBV30; abundance: .; len: 15; CDR3aa: CAWSLSASTNEKLFF; CDR3nt: TGTGCCTGGAGTCTCTCAGCGTCCACTAATGAAAAACTGTTTTTT
d_gene: .; j_gene: TRBJ1-3; v_gene: TRBV6-5; abundance: .; len: 16; CDR3aa: CASSYSGPQTGNTIYF; CDR3nt: TGTGCCAGCAGTTACTCTGGGCCACAAACGGGAAACACCATATATTTT
d_gene: .; j_gene: TRBJ2-3; v_gene: TRBV7-9; abundance: .; len: 15; CDR3aa: CASSPTGPLTDTQYF; CDR3nt: TGTGCCAGCAGCCCTACAGGGCCACTCACAGATACGCAGTATTTT
d_gene: TRBD2; j_gene: TRBJ2-3; v_gene: TRBV5-1; abundance: once; len: 20; CDR3aa: CASSHRNLAGVSPRGDTQYF; CDR3nt: TGCGCCAGCAGCCATAGGAACCTAGCGGGGGTCTCACCTCGGGGAGATACGCAGTATTTT
d_gene: TRBD1; j_gene: TRBJ2-2; v_gene: TRBV5-1; abundance: .; len: 14; CDR3aa: CASSFTGATGELFF; CDR3nt: TGCGCCAGCAGTTTTACAGGGGCCACCGGGGAGCTGTTTTTT
d_gene: .; j_gene: TRBJ2-1; v_gene: TRBV12-1; abundance: .; len: 16; CDR3aa: CASSQRRRPSYNEQFF; CDR3nt: TGTGCCAGCAGCCAGAGGCGGAGACCCTCCTACAATGAGCAGTTCTTC
d_gene: TRBD1; j_gene: TRBJ1-2; v_gene: TRBV14; abundance: once; len: 15; CDR3aa: CASSRDRGANYGYTF; CDR3nt: TGTGCCAGCAGCCGGGACAGGGGAGCTAACTATGGCTACACCTTC
d_gene: TRBD1; j_gene: TRBJ2-3; v_gene: TRBV7-8; abundance: .; len: 17; CDR3aa: CASSTRSGTGSTDTQYF; CDR3nt: TGTGCCAGCAGCACCCGGTCTGGGACAGGGAGCACAGATACGCAGTATTTT
d_gene: .; j_gene: TRBJ1-2; v_gene: TRBV5-6; abundance: .; len: 14; CDR3aa: CASSLGGHNYGYTF; CDR3nt: TGTGCCAGCAGCTTGGGCGGACATAACTATGGCTACACCTTC
d_gene: .; j_gene: TRBJ1-3; v_gene: TRBV28; abundance: .; len: 16; CDR3aa: CASRTGQSFSGNTIYF; CDR3nt: TGTGCCAGCAGGACGGGACAATCCTTCTCTGGAAACACCATATATTTT
d_gene: .; j_gene: TRBJ2-3; v_gene: TRBV7-6; abundance: .; len: 15; CDR3aa: CASSLEYSSTDTQYF; CDR3nt: TGTGCCAGCAGCTTAGAGTACAGCAGCACAGATACGCAGTATTTT
d_gene: TRBD1; j_gene: TRBJ2-5; v_gene: TRBV5-1; abundance: .; len: 15; CDR3aa: CASSLMGQGQETQYF; CDR3nt: TGCGCCAGCAGCCTTATGGGACAGGGACAAGAGACCCAGTACTTC
d_gene: TRBD1; j_gene: TRBJ2-4; v_gene: TRBV9; abundance: .; len: 16; CDR3aa: CASSVGPTGGADIQYF; CDR3nt: TGTGCCAGCAGCGTAGGCCCGACAGGGGGCGCGGACATTCAGTACTTC
d_gene: TRBD1; j_gene: TRBJ2-5; v_gene: TRBV6-5; abundance: .; len: 15; CDR3aa: CASRPHRGFQETQYF; CDR3nt: TGTGCCAGCAGACCCCACAGGGGTTTTCAGGAGACCCAGTACTTC
d_gene: .; j_gene: TRBJ1-2; v_gene: TRBV13; abundance: once; len: 15; CDR3aa: CASSINRATNYGYTF; CDR3nt: TGTGCCAGCAGCATCAACAGGGCAACTAACTATGGCTACACCTTC
d_gene: TRBD2; j_gene: TRBJ2-5; v_gene: TRBV7-8; abundance: .; len: 18; CDR3aa: CASSLNLLAGGRMETQYF; CDR3nt: TGTGCCAGCAGCCTGAACCTACTAGCGGGGGGGCGTATGGAGACCCAGTACTTC
d_gene: .; j_gene: TRBJ2-7; v_gene: TRBV6-5; abundance: .; len: 14; CDR3aa: CASSYARVGGEQYF; CDR3nt: TGTGCCAGCAGTTACGCGAGGGTGGGTGGGGAGCAGTACTTC
d_gene: .; j_gene: TRBJ1-3; v_gene: TRBV18; abundance: .; len: 13; CDR3aa: CASHGQSQNTIYF; CDR3nt: TGTGCCAGCCACGGACAGAGCCAGAACACCATATATTTT
d_gene: .; j_gene: TRBJ2-7; v_gene: TRBV28; abundance: once; len: 14; CDR3aa: CASSVGQSSYEQYF; CDR3nt: TGTGCCAGCAGTGTCGGACAGAGCTCCTACGAGCAGTACTTC
d_gene: .; j_gene: TRBJ1-2; v_gene: TRBV30; abundance: .; len: 12; CDR3aa: CARELLNYGYTF; CDR3nt: TGTGCACGGGAGTTACTGAACTATGGCTACACCTTC
d_gene: .; j_gene: TRBJ1-3; v_gene: TRBV4-2; abundance: .; len: 17; CDR3aa: CASSQEETKGSGNTIYF; CDR3nt: TGTGCCAGCAGCCAAGAGGAGACTAAGGGCTCTGGAAACACCATATATTTT
d_gene: .; j_gene: TRBJ1-5; v_gene: TRBV27; abundance: few; len: 15; CDR3aa: CASSPEGYSNQPQHF; CDR3nt: TGTGCCAGCAGTCCCGAGGGTTATAGCAATCAGCCCCAGCATTTT
d_gene: .; j_gene: TRBJ1-1; v_gene: TRBV6-4; abundance: .; len: 15; CDR3aa: CASSDSPGTRTEAFF; CDR3nt: TGTGCCAGCAGTGACTCTCCCGGGACTCGGACTGAAGCTTTCTTT
d_gene: .; j_gene: TRBJ2-5; v_gene: TRBV7-8; abundance: .; len: 12; CDR3aa: CASSPPRETQYF; CDR3nt: TGTGCCAGCAGCCCCCCCCGGGAGACCCAGTACTTC
d_gene: TRBD1; j_gene: TRBJ2-7; v_gene: TRBV5-8; abundance: .; len: 13; CDR3aa: CASAKGQAYEQYF; CDR3nt: TGTGCCAGCGCCAAGGGACAGGCCTACGAGCAGTACTTC
d_gene: TRBD1; j_gene: TRBJ1-5; v_gene: TRBV18; abundance: once; len: 17; CDR3aa: CASSLTAGTGSNQPQHF; CDR3nt: TGTGCCAGCTCACTTACCGCCGGGACAGGGAGCAATCAGCCCCAGCATTTT
d_gene: TRBD2; j_gene: TRBJ2-1; v_gene: TRBV30; abundance: once; len: 15; CDR3aa: CAWSLAGGWQNEQFF; CDR3nt: TGTGCCTGGAGTTTAGCGGGGGGGTGGCAAAATGAGCAGTTCTTC
d_gene: .; j_gene: TRBJ2-3; v_gene: TRBV12-5; abundance: .; len: 14; CDR3aa: CASALSVGTDTQYF; CDR3nt: TGTGCTAGTGCCCTCTCCGTCGGCACAGATACGCAGTATTTT
d_gene: .; j_gene: TRBJ1-3; v_gene: TRBV5-1; abundance: once; len: 14; CDR3aa: CASSVQSSGNTIYF; CDR3nt: TGCGCCAGCAGCGTACAGAGCTCTGGAAACACCATATATTTT
d_gene: TRBD2; j_gene: TRBJ2-7; v_gene: TRBV3-1/TRBV3-2; abundance: .; len: 15; CDR3aa: CASSRWTSGDYEQYF; CDR3nt: TGTGCCAGCAGCCGCTGGACTAGCGGGGACTACGAGCAGTACTTC